A single sample is the source of the 2 T cell receptor beta chains below, sequenced in a study of blood T cell repertoires in COVID-19. TCRdb's copy holds only in-frame clones and misses some; the assay was immunoSEQ multiplex PCR. The sample lists 130,000 to 150,000 clones; approximately 90% were seen once. Sequencing used PBMCs or T cells enriched from blood (not recorded which). These receptors were collected from a woman aged 25 to 45 with acute COVID-19.

The chain employs TRBV4-3 and TRBJ1-1; D is uncertain. The ends were cut back, 0 bases at V and 5 bases at J, with 10 bases in the middle. The CDR3 sequence is 14 residues long. From germline, CDR1 is LGHNA and CDR2 YSLEER. Written as DNA, the CDR3 is TGCGCCAGCAGCCAAGATCGTGGGGAGACTGAAGCTTTCTTT. Translation gives CASSQDRGETEAFF.

The V gene is TRBV29-1, the J gene TRBJ1-3; TRBD1 aligns across 8 bases. With V trimmed by 4 bases and J by 0 bases, 5 bases remained unmatched. Germline assignment: CDR1 SQVTM and CDR2 ANQGSEA. The CDR3 contains 15 residues. CDR3 nucleotides: TGCAGCGTTGTGGGACAGGTCGACTCTGGAAACACCATATATTTT. It codes for CSVVGQVDSGNTIYF.